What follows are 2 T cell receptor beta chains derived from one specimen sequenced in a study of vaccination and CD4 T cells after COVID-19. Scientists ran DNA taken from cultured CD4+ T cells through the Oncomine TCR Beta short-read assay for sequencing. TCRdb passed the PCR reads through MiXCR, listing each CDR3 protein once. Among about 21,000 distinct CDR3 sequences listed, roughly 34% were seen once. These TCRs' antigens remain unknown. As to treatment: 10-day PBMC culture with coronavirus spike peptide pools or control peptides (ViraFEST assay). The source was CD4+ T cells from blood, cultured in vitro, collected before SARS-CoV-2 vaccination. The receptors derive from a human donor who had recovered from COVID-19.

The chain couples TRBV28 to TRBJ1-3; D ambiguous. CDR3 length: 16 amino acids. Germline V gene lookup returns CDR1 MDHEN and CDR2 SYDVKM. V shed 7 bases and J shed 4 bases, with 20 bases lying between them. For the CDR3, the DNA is TGTGCCAGCACCTTAGGGAACAGCCACTCGGGAAACACCATATATTTT. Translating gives CASTLGNSHSGNTIYF.

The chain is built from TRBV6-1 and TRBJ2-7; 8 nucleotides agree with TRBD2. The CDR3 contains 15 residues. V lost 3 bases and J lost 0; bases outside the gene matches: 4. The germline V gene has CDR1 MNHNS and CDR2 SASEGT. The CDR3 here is CASSEVSGSSYEQYF. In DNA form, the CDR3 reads TGTGCCAGCAGTGAGGTCAGCGGGAGCTCCTACGAGCAGTACTTC.